This T cell receptor beta chain was sequenced in a study of blood T cells in healthy people across ages. The V gene's germline CDR1 is SGDLS and CDR2 YYNGEE. V was clipped by 0 bases and J by 1 base; unmatched bases: 2. The CDR3 extends over 15 amino acids. The use of a sample-barcoded 5' primer and a J-beta primer mix characterized a second PCR of roughly 7 to 11 cycles. The authors tagged each cDNA molecule using a template-switch adaptor with 12 random nucleotides. MiXCR was run by TCRdb on the 5' RACE reads, yielding one entry per CDR3 protein. Among about 1.5 million distinct CDR3 sequences listed, around 40% were seen once. This clonotype was detected a few times. Its antigen is not identified. Study observations and caveats: The study found more naive CD4+ cells and higher diversity in long-lived than aged donors.

At least 5.5 micrograms of total RNA were extracted per sample. The clonotype was recovered from a woman in her late teens or twenties in good health. Sequencing was carried out using blood. The gene calls are TRBV9 and TRBJ2-7, with 9 bases matching TRBD2. As DNA, the CDR3 is TGTGCCAGCAGCGTAGACAGCGGGAGGTCCTACGAGCAGTACTTC. Encoded protein: CASSVDSGRSYEQYF.